The sequence of this T cell receptor beta chain was determined in a study of blood T cell repertoires in COVID-19. The method was immunoSEQ multiplex PCR; TCRdb's version includes in-frame clones alone and lacks a portion of them. This table holds approximately 500,000 clones, roughly 90% found once. This study enrolled people aged about 18 to 100 from roughly 24 US geographic areas. Cohorts were determined from participant-reported clinical history. This clone was counted a single time. Germline-derived CDR1 and CDR2 are MDHEN and SYDVKM. V shed 3 bases and J shed 6 bases, with 12 bases lying between them. The CDR3 length is 13 residues.

This TCR came from a woman in her thirties or forties who had recovered from COVID-19. The genes are TRBV28 and TRBJ2-7; TRBD2 might be the D (5 bases). Sequenced sample: PBMCs or T cells enriched from blood (not recorded which). The CDR3 is CASSLGSFPEQYF. For the CDR3, the DNA is TGTGCCAGCAGTTTGGGGAGCTTTCCCGAGCAGTACTTC.